A selection of T cell receptor beta chains follows, all from one sample in a study of Ad26.COV2.S vaccination and SARS-CoV-2 variants. The protocol was immunoSEQ multiplex PCR, while the TCRdb copy is restricted to in-frame clones and leaves out a portion. In the table there are more than 350,000 clones, 80% to 95% of which are singletons. Source: peripheral blood, taken in a trial of Ad26.COV2.S vaccine versus placebo. Receptors originate from a person between 18 and 59 years old who received the Ad26.COV2.S COVID-19 vaccine or a placebo. The CDR3 runs from the conserved cysteine through the conserved F or W. The order of the fields is J gene, clone size, V gene, D gene, CDR3 DNA, CDR3 protein. A D gene is named only where the DNA matches it firmly. Clone size is shown for a subset of rows, as once, few, many or a class of expanded clone.

>TRBJ2-7|NA|TRBV12-3/TRBV12-4|TRBD2
TGTGCCAGCAGCCCAGCGGGAGTGTACGAGCAGTACTTC
CASSPAGVYEQYF
>TRBJ2-1|NA|TRBV5-1|NA
TGCGCCAGCAGAGTTAGCGGCTCCTACAATGAGCAGTTCTTC
CASRVSGSYNEQFF
>TRBJ2-5|NA|TRBV5-1|TRBD2
TGCGCCAGCAGCTTGGGCCCAGCGGGGGCCGAGACCCAGTACTTC
CASSLGPAGAETQYF
>TRBJ2-1|NA|TRBV7-2|TRBD2
TGTGCCAGCAGCTTAACTTGGACTAGCCTTACGAGCTCCTACAATGAGCAGTTCTTC
CASSLTWTSLTSSYNEQFF
>TRBJ2-5|NA|TRBV5-1|TRBD2
TGCGCCAGCAGCCCGGGACTAGCGGGAGTCCTGGAGACCCAGTACTTC
CASSPGLAGVLETQYF
>TRBJ2-3|NA|TRBV2|NA
TGTGCCAGCGTTGTGGATACGCAGTATTTT
CASVVDTQYF
>TRBJ2-7|NA|TRBV4-3|TRBD1
TGCGCCAGCAGCCACGCACGACAGGGGTTGCACGAGCAGTACTTC
CASSHARQGLHEQYF
>TRBJ1-4|NA|TRBV6-2/TRBV6-3|NA
TGTGCCAGCAGTTACTCGACTACTCCTCGGACCCACCACGAGGTTGAAAAACTGTTTTTT
CASSYSTTPRTHHEVEKLFF
>TRBJ2-7|NA|TRBV30|NA
TGTGCCTGGAGGGACTCGGGACCAGGCTACGAGCAGTACTTC
CAWRDSGPGYEQYF
>TRBJ1-2|few|TRBV5-4|TRBD1
TGTGCCAGCAGCTACCCGGGACAGGTTACATATGGCTACACCTTC
CASSYPGQVTYGYTF
>TRBJ2-3|NA|TRBV7-3|NA
TGTGCCAGCAGCTTAATAGGGACAGATACGCAGTATTTT
CASSLIGTDTQYF
>TRBJ2-1|NA|TRBV5-1|TRBD2
TGCGCCAGCAGCTTGGGACTAGCGCGAGGTACCCATGAGCAGTTCTTC
CASSLGLARGTHEQFF
>TRBJ1-5|NA|TRBV6-5|NA
TGTGCCAGCAGTTACGAGGCGCGGGTCCCTCAGCCCCAGCATTTT
CASSYEARVPQPQHF
>TRBJ2-1|once|TRBV19|NA
TGTGCCAGTAGCAAGGGACTCATGTACAATGAGCAGTTCTTC
CASSKGLMYNEQFF
>TRBJ1-1|NA|TRBV10-3|NA
TGTGCCATCAGTGAGTGGGGGCTTAGTTTCACTGAAGCTTTCTTT
CAISEWGLSFTEAFF
>TRBJ2-1|NA|TRBV5-5|NA
TGTGCCAGCAGCTTGGGGGAGAGCTCCTACAATGAGCAGTTCTTC
CASSLGESSYNEQFF
>TRBJ1-2|NA|TRBV7-9|NA
TGTGCCAGCAGCCTCGTAGGGGGGAACTATGGCTACACCTTC
CASSLVGGNYGYTF
>TRBJ2-1|NA|TRBV24-1|TRBD2
TGTGCCACCAGTGATTTGCAGCGGGGCCAATACAATGAGCAGTTCTTC
CATSDLQRGQYNEQFF
>TRBJ2-1|NA|TRBV6-4|NA
TGTGCCAGCAGTCTCCTAGGCGGGGGCGACAATGAGCAGTTCTTC
CASSLLGGGDNEQFF
>TRBJ2-3|NA|TRBV7-6|NA
TGTGCCAGCAGCTTAGCGAGGCATCCTAGCACAGATACGCAGTATTTT
CASSLARHPSTDTQYF
>TRBJ2-1|NA|TRBV5-5|TRBD2
TGTGCCAGCAGCTCAACCGAGACTAGCCCCTTCTACAATGAGCAGTTCTTC
CASSSTETSPFYNEQFF
>TRBJ2-2|NA|TRBV5-4|NA
TGTGCCAGCAGGATACAGGGAGACACCGGGGAGCTGTTTTTT
CASRIQGDTGELFF
>TRBJ1-5|NA|TRBV28|TRBD1
TGTGCCAGCAGTTATAGGGGACAGGGAAGGTATAGCAATCAGCCCCAGCATTTT
CASSYRGQGRYSNQPQHF
>TRBJ2-7|NA|TRBV28|NA
TGTGCCAGCCGCGAGGGGGGCCCCTACGAGCAGTACTTC
CASREGGPYEQYF
>TRBJ2-1|NA|TRBV29-1|NA
TGCAGCGCCGTAGTGCGGACGGTAAGCTCCTACAATGAGCAGTTCTTC
CSAVVRTVSSYNEQFF
>TRBJ1-2|few|TRBV2|NA
TGTGCCAGCAGTGCTGACTATGGCTACACCTTC
CASSADYGYTF
>TRBJ1-1|NA|TRBV25-1|NA
TGTGCCAGCAGTGAAGAATGGGGCAGTGCGGGCACTGAAGCTTTCTTT
CASSEEWGSAGTEAFF
>TRBJ2-7|NA|TRBV4-2|TRBD1
TGTGCCAGCAGCCCACGTTGGACAGGCCCTTCCCCGGAGCAGTACTTC
CASSPRWTGPSPEQYF
>TRBJ2-7|NA|TRBV3-1/TRBV3-2|NA
TGTGCCAGCAGCCAAGTATATGAGCCCGTGCAGTACTTC
CASSQVYEPVQYF
>TRBJ2-2|NA|TRBV5-4|TRBD1
TGTGCCAGCAGCGTGACAGGGGGCCAGAACACCGGGGAGCTGTTTTTT
CASSVTGGQNTGELFF
>TRBJ2-5|NA|TRBV11-2|TRBD2
TGTGCCAGCAGCTTAGCGGGGACTAGCGGTGAAGAGACCCAGTACTTC
CASSLAGTSGEETQYF
>TRBJ2-7|NA|TRBV7-2|NA
TGTGCCAGCAGCTTAGGCCCCAAGGGATACGAGCAGTACTTC
CASSLGPKGYEQYF
>TRBJ2-1|NA|TRBV13|TRBD2
TGTGCCAGCACCTACCCAGTTACCGGGACTAGCTGGAGGAATGAGCAGTTCTTC
CASTYPVTGTSWRNEQFF
>TRBJ2-3|NA|TRBV11-3|TRBD2
TGTGCCAGCAGCTTAGATTTGACCGGGAGGGCCACAGATACGCAGTATTTT
CASSLDLTGRATDTQYF
>TRBJ1-6|NA|TRBV10-3|NA
TGTGCCATCAGTGAGTCGACGGAGGTAATCACCCTCCACTTT
CAISESTEVITLHF
>TRBJ2-1|once|TRBV13|TRBD2
TGTGCCAGCACCCCAGCGGGTAGCGGGAGGGGGCAGTTCTTC
CASTPAGSGRGQFF
>TRBJ2-1|NA|TRBV29-1|TRBD2
TGCAGCGTCCCCATCCCCAATAGCGGGAATGCGTTCTTC
CSVPIPNSGNAFF
>TRBJ2-5|NA|TRBV2|TRBD2
TGTGCCAGCAGGGGACTAGTTCAAGAGACCCAGTACTTC
CASRGLVQETQYF
>TRBJ1-5|NA|TRBV28|NA
TGTGCCAGCAGTTTATACCCTCAGTCTGGGACTGGTCAGCCCCAGCATTTT
CASSLYPQSGTGQPQHF
>TRBJ1-6|NA|TRBV19|NA
TGTGCCAGTAGTACCGGGACTATCTATAATTCACCCCTCCACTTT
CASSTGTIYNSPLHF
>TRBJ2-3|NA|TRBV10-3|NA
TGTGCCATCAGTGCGATCGGTCGGGAGAGAACAGATACGCAGTATTTT
CAISAIGRERTDTQYF
>TRBJ1-6|NA|TRBV10-3|NA
TGTGCCATCAGAGAAAGGGCAGTGAATTCACCCCTCCACTTT
CAIRERAVNSPLHF
>TRBJ2-3|NA|TRBV6-1|TRBD1
TGTGCCAGCAGTGCGCAGAAGGGACAGGGGGCTGGAGATACGCAGTATTTT
CASSAQKGQGAGDTQYF
>TRBJ1-2|NA|TRBV19|NA
TGTGCCAGCCGACAGGTTCTGGGGGACTATGGCTACACCTTC
CASRQVLGDYGYTF
>TRBJ2-1|NA|TRBV28|TRBD2
TGTGCCAGCACTGGTATCGCGGGAGGGCCGGGAAATGAGCAGTTCTTC
CASTGIAGGPGNEQFF
>TRBJ2-3|NA|TRBV28|NA
TGTGCCAGCAGTTTCCCGGCGGGGGCCTCCACAGATACGCAGTATTTT
CASSFPAGASTDTQYF
>TRBJ1-3|NA|TRBV30|NA
TGTGCCTGGAGTGGAGGTGGAAACACCATATATTTT
CAWSGGGNTIYF
>TRBJ2-1|NA|TRBV29-1|TRBD1
TGCAGCGTTGAAGATAGGGGGACAGGGGTGAGTGAGCAGTTCTTC
CSVEDRGTGVSEQFF
>TRBJ1-2|NA|TRBV5-1|NA
TGCGCCAGCAGCTTGGCCACCGTAGGGCAGGGTAATGGCTACACCTTC
CASSLATVGQGNGYTF
>TRBJ2-5|NA|TRBV28|NA
TGTGCCAGCACCCGTAGGGAGCAAGAGACCCAGTACTTC
CASTRREQETQYF
>TRBJ2-7|NA|TRBV12-5|NA
TGTGCTAGTGGTTTGAGGCGCTACGAGCAGTACTTC
CASGLRRYEQYF
>TRBJ2-7|NA|TRBV18|NA
TGTGCCAGCTCAGCGTCAGCAGTTTACGAGCAGTACTTC
CASSASAVYEQYF
>TRBJ2-3|NA|TRBV10-3|TRBD1
TGTGCCATCGGGACAGCGGGCACAGATACGCAGTATTTT
CAIGTAGTDTQYF
>TRBJ2-7|NA|TRBV27|NA
TGTGCCAGCAGTTTCTATCCGGGGGTCTCCTACGAGCAGTACTTC
CASSFYPGVSYEQYF
>TRBJ2-7|many|TRBV4-3|NA
TGCGCCAGCAGCCAAGATCGCTCGGAATCCTACGAGCAGTACTTC
CASSQDRSESYEQYF